This passage covers 4 T cell receptor beta chains from one sample sequenced in a study of persistence of HIV-infected CD4 T cells. This was the immunoSEQ version 4 assay in survey mode. Only in-frame clones appear in the TCRdb table, and some are missing; sequencing was by immunoSEQ multiplex PCR. The sample has about 32,000 clones, roughly 71% seen once. No antigen has been identified for these receptors. Cells were stimulated with overlapping HIV-1 Gag 15-mer peptides. Sorting of responding CD4+ T cells relied on upregulated CD40 ligand together with CD69. Source: CD4+ T cells sorted from PBMCs after roughly 20-hour stimulation, taken from a patient who received antiretroviral therapy. These receptors came from an adult man with HIV who was CMV-seropositive.

This clone was observed a single time. V is TRBV18 and J is TRBJ2-6; D is unresolved. The CDR3 totals 16 residues. V was pared by 6 bases and J by 4 bases, with 16 bases between. Per the germline V gene, CDR1 is KGHSH and CDR2 is LQKENI. The CDR3 nucleotides read TGTGCCAGCTCCCCAAATCGGCAATCAGGGGCCAACGTCCTGACTTTC. It specifies CASSPNRQSGANVLTF.

The chain employs TRBV28 and TRBJ1-1; D gene ambiguous. The CDR3 sequence is 12 residues long. Germline CDR1 and CDR2: MDHEN and SYDVKM. Trimming removed 2 bases at V and 12 bases at J, with 13 bases between. The CDR3 DNA reads as TGTGCCAGCAGTTTAAGAGGGCCCGTACCTTTCTTT. Protein product: CASSLRGPVPFF.

The J gene is TRBJ1-5, the V gene TRBV19; 9 bases align to TRBD1. Looked up from germline, CDR1 is LNHDA and CDR2 is SQIVND (reference sequence). The CDR3 length is 16 residues. Trimming removed 5 bases from V and 1 base from J; junction bases left unmatched: 6. CDR3 protein: CASSWGQGGSNQPQHF. For the CDR3, the DNA is TGTGCCAGTAGTTGGGGACAGGGCGGAAGCAATCAGCCCCAGCATTTT.

In its sample, this clone was seen a few times. The chain recombines TRBV29-1 with TRBJ1-4, with D maybe TRBD1 (6 bases). Germline V gives CDR1 SQVTM, CDR2 ANQGSEA. The V end lost 5 bases, the J end lost 8 bases, and 18 bases lay between the germline ends. The CDR3 extends over 14 amino acids. The CDR3 region has the DNA TGCAGCGTTCTTAGGGGGGACCTAGGAGAAAAACTGTTTTTT. Protein product: CSVLRGDLGEKLFF.